The rows below give T cell receptor beta chains drawn from one sample of a study of blood T cell repertoires in COVID-19. The repertoire was sequenced with immunoSEQ multiplex PCR; TCRdb's copy has only in-frame clones and lacks some. The repertoire includes 65,000 to 90,000 clones, more than 75% of them detected once, and approximately 10% sits in the top ten. What was sequenced was peripheral blood. All receptors derive from a woman aged 18-30 years with acute or convalescent COVID-19. CDR3s include the opening cysteine and the closing phenylalanine or tryptophan. Each record gives: J gene, clone size, D gene, V gene, CDR3 DNA, CDR3 protein. The D gene is left open where the match is weak. Size is omitted from some rows. Given values are once, few, many or a class for expanded clones.

>TRBJ1-2|once|TRBD1|TRBV28
TGTGCCAGCAGGTCCGGGACAGGGATGGTCTATGGCTACACCTTC
CASRSGTGMVYGYTF
>TRBJ2-7|NA|NA|TRBV10-1
TGCGCCAGCAGTGAGTCGACAACAGGTAGAATACGGCAGTACTTC
CASSESTTGRIRQYF
>TRBJ2-2|NA|TRBD2|TRBV27
TGTGCCAGCAGTTACGGATGGACTAGCCGGACCGGGGAGCTGTTTTTT
CASSYGWTSRTGELFF
>TRBJ2-7|NA|TRBD2|TRBV6-2/TRBV6-3
TGTGCCAGCAGTTATAAACTAGCGGGAGACCCCTACGAGCAGTACTTC
CASSYKLAGDPYEQYF
>TRBJ1-2|NA|NA|TRBV9
TGTGCCAGCAGTACAGGGAGGGGCCCCGATAACTATGGCTACACCTTC
CASSTGRGPDNYGYTF
>TRBJ1-1|once|NA|TRBV12-5
TGTGCTAGTGGTTTGGTCCCAAGCCTCGACAGGCCAGGGGCTTTCTTT
CASGLVPSLDRPGAFF
>TRBJ1-4|NA|NA|TRBV21-1
TGTGCCAGCAGCTTTATTGGGGGGACAGCAACTAATGAAAAACTGTTTTTT
CASSFIGGTATNEKLFF
>TRBJ1-1|NA|NA|TRBV7-2
TGTGCCAGCAGCTTATTAACTGAAGCTTTCTTT
CASSLLTEAFF
>TRBJ2-2|NA|TRBD2|TRBV28
TGTGCCAGCAGTTCCCCGGGACTAGCGGGAGCCTACACCGGGGAGCTGTTTTTT
CASSSPGLAGAYTGELFF
>TRBJ2-1|NA|TRBD2|TRBV19
TGTGCCAGTAGGCAAGCGGGGAATATCAATGAGCAGTTCTTC
CASRQAGNINEQFF
>TRBJ1-2|NA|NA|TRBV29-1
TGCAGCGTTGAGGGGGCAGGGGTATGGGGCTACACCTTC
CSVEGAGVWGYTF